The T cell receptor (beta chain) described here comes from a study of blood T cell repertoires in COVID-19. Study details: Italy, Spain and the United States were the sources of the convalescent and acute COVID-19 samples. From T cells, B-cell-depleted T cells, or PBMCs came the material, which was cDNA or gDNA.

In the authors' methods: Cell counts per sample came from amplifying reference gene primers. This table comes from immunoSEQ multiplex PCR, and its TCRdb copy is limited to in-frame clones, with some not included. V and J calls and clone size are copied from that table; D and trimming were computed from the DNA. The sample lists 150,000 or so clones, about 89% seen once, with roughly 0.51% in the top ten. The CDR3 extends over 15 amino acids. Germline-derived CDR1 and CDR2 are LNHDA and SQIVND (reference sequence). The V gene end was trimmed by 5 bases and the J gene end by 5 bases; junction bases not matched to a gene: 10.

The receptor's source is a man aged 45-65 years with acute or convalescent COVID-19. The chain couples TRBV19 to TRBJ2-5, with TRBD2 identical over 8 bases. Material for sequencing was peripheral blood. CDR3 sequence reads: CASSLNGGAGETQYF. The CDR3 DNA sequence: TGTGCCAGTAGTCTCAACGGGGGGGCCGGCGAGACCCAGTACTTC. Filled out from reference TRBV19 and TRBJ2-5, the complete variable domain reads DGGITQSPKYLFRKEGQNVTLSCEQNLNHDAMYWYRQDPGQGLRLIYYSQIVNDFQKGDIAEGYSVSREKKESFPLTVTSAQKNPTAFYLCASSLNGGAGETQYFGPGTRLLVL.